This T cell receptor beta chain comes out of a study of CD8+ T cells in alopecia areata. As part of sample collection, lesional scalp punch biopsies and peripheral blood were taken from alopecia areata patients. RNA was isolated and reverse transcribed to cDNA, the sequencing template. The protocol was immunoSEQ multiplex PCR, while the TCRdb copy is restricted to in-frame clones and leaves out a portion. This sample carries 200,000 to 250,000 clones, 50% to 70% of them seen once, and the ten largest clones take over 0.4%. On this clone: No antigen is known for it.

General study results and limits: An increase in clonality over normal scalp was evident in lesional scalp, especially alopecia totalis/universalis.

V trimming: 7 bases; J trimming: 1 base; junction bases outside the gene matches: 7. The CDR3 has 14 residues. The germline V gene encodes CDR1 GTSNPN and CDR2 SVGIG (reference sequence). The chain couples TRBV30 to TRBJ1-1; 9 positions match TRBD1. The source material was CD4+ T cells sorted from blood, sampled at week 0. The source is a human donor with alopecia areata. The CDR3 is CAFYRGLGNTEAFF. CDR3 DNA: TGTGCCTTTTACAGGGGGCTGGGGAACACTGAAGCTTTCTTT.